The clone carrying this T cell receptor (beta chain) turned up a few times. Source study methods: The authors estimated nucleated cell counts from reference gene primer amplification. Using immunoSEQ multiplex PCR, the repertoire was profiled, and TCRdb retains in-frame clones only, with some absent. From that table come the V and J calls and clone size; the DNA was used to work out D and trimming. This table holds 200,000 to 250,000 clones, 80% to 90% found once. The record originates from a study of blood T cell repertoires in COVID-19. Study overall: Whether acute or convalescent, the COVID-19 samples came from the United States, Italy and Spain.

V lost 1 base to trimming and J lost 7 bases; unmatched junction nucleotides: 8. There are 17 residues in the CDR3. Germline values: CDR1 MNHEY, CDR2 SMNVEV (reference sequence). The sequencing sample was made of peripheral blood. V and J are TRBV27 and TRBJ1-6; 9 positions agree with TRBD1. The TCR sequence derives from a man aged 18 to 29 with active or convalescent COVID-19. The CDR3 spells CASSLFGTGTGNSPLHF. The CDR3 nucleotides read TGTGCCAGCAGTTTATTTGGGACAGGGACGGGAAATTCACCCCTCCACTTT.